Listed below are T cell receptor beta chains from one sample, sequenced in a study of OX40 agonist ivuxolimab in advanced cancers. Clones were read by immunoSEQ multiplex PCR, and TCRdb kept only the in-frame ones, dropping some. The sample has tens of thousands of clones, 80% to 90% seen once; the top ten hold 9% to 15%. The source material was CD4+ or CD8+ T cells sorted from blood, sampled in a trial of the OX40 agonist ivuxolimab. The receptors here all came from an adult with an advanced solid tumor such as melanoma, head and neck, liver or kidney cancer. Each CDR3 is given with its conserved first and last residue. The order of the fields is D gene, clone size, V gene, J gene, CDR3 DNA, CDR3 protein. The D gene is left open where the match is weak. Size is stated for part of the rows, as once, few or many counts, or as a class when the clone is expanded.

TRBD1	.	TRBV7-2	TRBJ2-3	TGTGCCAGCAGCCTCCACAGGGGGCGAGATACGCAGTATTTT	CASSLHRGRDTQYF
TRBD2	.	TRBV7-6	TRBJ2-1	TGTGCCAGCAGCTCAAACCCGAGCGGGAGATCGAATGAGCAGTTCTTC	CASSSNPSGRSNEQFF
TRBD2	once	TRBV5-6	TRBJ2-3	TGTGCCAGCAGCCTCCTAGCGGGAGACTTGTTTGGGACAGATACGCAGTATTTT	CASSLLAGDLFGTDTQYF
.	.	TRBV28	TRBJ2-3	TGTGCCAGCAGTTTCGATGGTCCGGGTACGCAGTATTTT	CASSFDGPGTQYF
.	once	TRBV5-6	TRBJ1-4	TGTGCCAGCAGCTTGGACGGGAATGAAAAACTGTTTTTT	CASSLDGNEKLFF
.	.	TRBV6-1	TRBJ1-2	TGTGCCAGCAGTGAACCGGCTGCTCGGCAACAGGGCTACACCTTC	CASSEPAARQQGYTF
.	.	TRBV27	TRBJ2-5	TGTGCCAGCAGTTTAGGGTTGCAGACCCAGTACTTC	CASSLGLQTQYF
.	few	TRBV4-3	TRBJ1-1	TGCGCCAGCAGTCTCAGGGGCTCTAACACTGAAGCTTTCTTT	CASSLRGSNTEAFF
.	once	TRBV5-1	TRBJ2-2	TGCGCCAGCAGCTCGCCCTCCGGGGCGATTGAGACGAACACCGGGGAGCTGTTTTTT	CASSSPSGAIETNTGELFF
.	.	TRBV10-3	TRBJ1-1	TGTGCCGCGGCCCCCCCGGGGGGCGACACTGAAGCTTTCTTT	CAAAPPGGDTEAFF
TRBD2	.	TRBV5-6	TRBJ2-1	TGTGCCAGCAGCCATCCAATCTCCGGGACTAGCGTACTAGGGAATGAGCAGTTCTTC	CASSHPISGTSVLGNEQFF
.	.	TRBV19	TRBJ1-2	TGTGCCAGTAGCCTCCGGGCCGAAAAAGGCTATGGCTACACCTTC	CASSLRAEKGYGYTF
TRBD1	.	TRBV27	TRBJ1-5	TGTGCCAGCAGTTTATCGCCCCGACAGGGGCCGCGTCAGCCCCAGCATTTT	CASSLSPRQGPRQPQHF
TRBD2	.	TRBV5-1	TRBJ2-7	TGCGCCAGCAGCCCACGACTAGCGGGAGCCACGAGGGAGCAGTACTTC	CASSPRLAGATREQYF
TRBD2	.	TRBV4-2	TRBJ2-2	TGTGCCAGCAGCCAAGAGAGAGCGGGGTTGTACACCGGGGAGCTGTTTTTT	CASSQERAGLYTGELFF
TRBD2	.	TRBV11-2	TRBJ2-7	TGTGCCAGCAGCCCAGCGGGAGAGTCGTACGAGCAGTACTTC	CASSPAGESYEQYF
.	.	TRBV19	TRBJ2-2	TGTGCCAGTAGTTTCAGGGGGGCATCGAACACCGGGGAGCTGTTTTTT	CASSFRGASNTGELFF
TRBD1	.	TRBV25-1	TRBJ2-2	TGTGCCAGTACCTCCCCAGGGGGCCCCGGGGAGCTGTTTTTT	CASTSPGGPGELFF
TRBD1	.	TRBV27	TRBJ2-7	TGTGCCAGCAGCCTACTGACCACAGGGGGCGAGCAGTACTTC	CASSLLTTGGEQYF
.	once	TRBV28	TRBJ1-1	TGTGCCAGCAGCCACTCGGCCACTGAAGCTTTCTTT	CASSHSATEAFF
TRBD2	.	TRBV5-1	TRBJ2-1	TGCGCCAGCAGCTTGGAGGCTAGCGGGAGTAGTTACAATGAGCAGTTCTTC	CASSLEASGSSYNEQFF